This record looks at one TCR beta chain sequence and its context. These data originate in a study of control samples from healthy donors and cancer patients. Germline assignment: CDR1 MDHEN and CDR2 SYDVKM. The CDR3 runs to 15 residues. V gave up 5 bases and J gave up 7 bases, with 20 bases separating them. Libraries were prepared by immunoSEQ multiplex PCR; TCRdb keeps only in-frame clonotypes and omits some of them. The sample comprises 100,000 to 150,000 clones, roughly 92% of which are singletons, and around 5.8% rests with the top ten. This TCR was sampled from a man younger than 30 in good health. The chain couples TRBV28 to TRBJ1-2, with a possible D match to TRBD1 (6 bases). The specimen was blood. The DNA of the CDR3 is TGTGCCAGCAGTGGGGGGCGAGGGGCAGGTAGTGGCTACACCTTC. Its protein is CASSGGRGAGSGYTF.